This paragraph reports one T cell receptor (beta chain). This specimen comes from a study of cytotoxic CD8 clonotypes in ibrutinib-treated CLL. As for the study in general: A median roughly 11 months of treatment, range 6 to 36, preceded the collection of response samples.

The CDR3 sequence is 14 residues long. Germline V gene data show CDR1 as LNHDA and CDR2 as SQIVND (reference sequence). Trimming took 5 bases from V and 6 from J, leaving 11 bases between them. Genomic DNA for TCR beta libraries, around 2 micrograms, came from cryopreserved PBMCs. TCRdb's table, derived via immunoSEQ multiplex PCR, lists solely in-frame clones and lacks some. This sample has about 200,000 clones, with approximately 79% found just once. The genes are TRBV19 and TRBJ1-6; a possible D gene is TRBD1 (6 bases). Here the sequenced sample was PBMCs, taken after 12 months of ibrutinib treatment. This TCR was recovered from a human donor with chronic lymphocytic leukemia. The CDR3 loop reads CASSSQGINSPLHF. CDR3 nucleotides: TGTGCCAGTAGTTCTCAGGGGATTAATTCACCCCTCCACTTT.